This T cell receptor (beta chain) was retrieved from a study of blood T cell repertoires in COVID-19. As for the study in general: Specimens from acute and convalescent COVID-19 originated in the United States, Italy and Spain.

Symptom resolution, clearance, or two negative PCRs marked the recovered donors of Cohort 3. Measured with immunoSEQ multiplex PCR; TCRdb has only the in-frame clones, and not every one. The repertoire has 360,000 or so clones, around 92% of them found once; the top ten carry about 1.8%. The V and J ends lost 3 bases and 8 bases, in that order; junction bases with no gene match: 2. CDR1 and CDR2 from the germline V gene are LGHDT and YNNKEL (reference sequence). CDR3 length: 14 residues. This TCR was recovered from a woman in her thirties who had recovered from COVID-19. The chain recombines TRBV3-1 (or the pseudogene TRBV3-2) with TRBJ1-6, with 9 bases aligning to TRBD1. Material: PBMCs or T cells enriched from blood (not recorded which). The CDR3 reads CASSQRQGDSPLHF. The CDR3 nucleotides read TGTGCCAGCAGCCAGCGACAGGGGGATTCACCCCTCCACTTT.